The rows below give T cell receptor beta chains drawn from one sample of a study of cytomegalovirus exposure and HLA in healthy donors. Assay used: immunoSEQ multiplex PCR; TCRdb lists only in-frame clones, some missing. In the table there are 210,000 or so clones, over 65% of which are singletons. The material sequenced was PBMCs. The receptors here all came from a human donor in good health. CDR3s include the opening cysteine and the closing phenylalanine or tryptophan.

J gene | V gene | CDR3 protein
TRBJ2-1 | TRBV13 | CASSLAGGNNEQFF
TRBJ1-1 | TRBV28 | CASSLVGTGTAFF
TRBJ1-1 | TRBV11-2 | CASSKGQARNTEAFF
TRBJ2-3 | TRBV9 | CASGKTGTSGRTSTDTQYF
TRBJ1-4 | TRBV29-1 | CSVMQRTGLANEKLFF
TRBJ1-4 | TRBV5-4 | CASSVTGANEKLFF
TRBJ2-5 | TRBV5-4 | CASSLGTSGTETQYF
TRBJ2-3 | TRBV7-8 | CASSLEVWGLQYF
TRBJ1-5 | TRBV21-1 | CAATGFRNQPQHF
TRBJ1-2 | TRBV12-2 | CASRLQTPGLYYGYTF
TRBJ2-3 | TRBV6-6 | CASILAGQGRNTQYF
TRBJ2-3 | TRBV10-1 | CASSESGHSTDTQYF
TRBJ2-1 | TRBV7-6 | CASSRTSVGYNEQFF
TRBJ2-4 | TRBV28 | CASSPSRGGNIQYF
TRBJ2-1 | TRBV4-3 | CASSHRQGLFAQFF
TRBJ1-6 | TRBV6-5 | CASSPDRGWNSPLHF
TRBJ2-3 | TRBV5-1 | CASSLGSVGTDTQYF
TRBJ2-1 | TRBV5-3 | CARSSRTSGCEQFF
TRBJ2-5 | TRBV27 | CASSPGLAGGRVRAQYF
TRBJ2-4 | TRBV5-4 | CASSSPKPSGRNIQYF
TRBJ2-1 | TRBV6-1 | CASSGLRYNEQFF
TRBJ2-1 | TRBV27 | CASSGTVSYNEQFF
TRBJ2-5 | TRBV5-1 | CASSLAGMGSPQLETQYF
NA | TRBV5-1 | CASSLSAGSYEQYF
TRBJ1-5 | TRBV4-1 | CASSQDRTGHQPQHF
TRBJ2-3 | TRBV6-6 | CASSSGTSVNTQYF
TRBJ1-5 | TRBV6-1 | CASSRSNQPQHF
TRBJ1-5 | TRBV25-1 | CASSATGEGSQPQHF
TRBJ1-1 | TRBV7-9 | CASSWTGGNTEAFF